The 5 T cell receptor beta chains reported below all come from one sample, sequenced in a study of cytomegalovirus exposure and HLA in healthy donors. The primer mix had 60 Vbeta and 13 Jbeta primers. Some clones are missing from TCRdb's copy, which holds only in-frame ones; the method was immunoSEQ multiplex PCR. Found here are about 140,000 clones, 60% to 80% of them singletons; the top ten hold approximately 4.2%. Sequencing was performed on PBMCs. The receptors stem from a man aged 45 to 65 in good health and CMV-seropositive.

The chain has TRBV7-9 and TRBJ1-5; 12 bases match TRBD1. The CDR3 loop spans 18 amino acids. Germline V lookup: CDR1 SEHNR, CDR2 FQNEAQ (reference sequence). V was clipped by 5 bases and J by 2 bases; unmatched bases: 10. The CDR3 sequence: CASSRGTGGRGGNQPQHF. In DNA form, the CDR3 reads TGTGCCAGCAGCCGCGGGACAGGGGGCCGTGGGGGCAATCAGCCCCAGCATTTT.

The sample holds a few counts of this clone. The rearrangement links TRBV21-1 to TRBJ1-3; the table gives TRBD1 as D, unverified against the DNA. TRBV21-1 is deemed a pseudogene. The CDR3 is 15 amino acids. CDR3 sequence reads: CASSIRQGEGNTIYF. The DNA for the CDR3 is TGTGCCAGCAGCATAAGACAGGGAGAGGGAAACACCATATATTTT.

This clone was counted only a few times. The chain carries TRBV2 and TRBJ2-1; D is unresolved. CDR1 and CDR2 from the germline V gene are SNHLY and FYNNEI. The CDR3 has 15 amino acids. V was trimmed by 5 bases and J by 2 bases, leaving 13 bases between them. The CDR3 sequence: CASSLSERPYNEQFF. CDR3 nucleotides: TGTGCCAGCAGTCTCAGCGAGCGCCCCTACAATGAGCAGTTCTTC.

V is TRBV5-4 and J is TRBJ2-5; D remains ambiguous. The length of the CDR3 is 14 residues. The germline V gene encodes CDR1 SGHNT and CDR2 YYREEE (reference sequence). Trimming took 0 bases from V and 5 from J, leaving 11 bases between them. The CDR3 loop reads CASSLGRNGETQYF. CDR3 nucleotides: TGTGCCAGCAGCTTGGGCAGAAACGGGGAGACCCAGTACTTC.

This clone was counted between two and nine times. CDR3 amino acids: CASSELAGYGATQYF. The CDR3 DNA follows: TGTGCCAGCAGTGAACTAGCGGGGTATGGAGCTACGCAGTATTTT. This chain uses TRBV2 with TRBJ2-3; 9 bases are shared with TRBD2. The germline gives CDR1 SNHLY, CDR2 FYNNEI. J lost 8 bases, V lost 2 bases, and 8 bases had no gene match. The CDR3 is made up of 15 amino acids.